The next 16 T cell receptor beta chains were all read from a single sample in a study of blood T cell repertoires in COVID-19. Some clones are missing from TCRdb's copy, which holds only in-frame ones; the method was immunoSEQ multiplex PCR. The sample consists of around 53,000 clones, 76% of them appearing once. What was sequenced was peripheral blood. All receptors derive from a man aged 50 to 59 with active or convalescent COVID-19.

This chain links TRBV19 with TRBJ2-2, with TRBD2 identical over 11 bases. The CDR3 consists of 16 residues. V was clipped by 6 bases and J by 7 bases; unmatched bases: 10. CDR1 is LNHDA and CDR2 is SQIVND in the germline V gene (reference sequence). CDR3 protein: CASSTTSGRSGGELFF. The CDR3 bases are TGTGCCAGTAGCACAACTAGCGGGAGATCGGGCGGGGAGCTGTTTTTT.

The CDR3 DNA reads TGCGCCAGCAGCCCGGACACTAGCGGCACAGATACGCAGTATTTT. It yields the protein CASSPDTSGTDTQYF. This sequence joins TRBV5-1 and TRBJ2-3; 7 nucleotides agree with TRBD2. V gave up 4 bases and J gave up 1 base; unmatched junction bases: 6. CDR3 size: 15 residues. Per germline, CDR1 SGHRS and CDR2 YFSETQ.

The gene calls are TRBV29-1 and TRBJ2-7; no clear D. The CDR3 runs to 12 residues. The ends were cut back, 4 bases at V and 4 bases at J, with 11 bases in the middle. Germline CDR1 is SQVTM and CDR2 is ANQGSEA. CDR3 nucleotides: TGCAGCGTTGTGATTTTTGAGTACGAGCAGTACTTC. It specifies CSVVIFEYEQYF.

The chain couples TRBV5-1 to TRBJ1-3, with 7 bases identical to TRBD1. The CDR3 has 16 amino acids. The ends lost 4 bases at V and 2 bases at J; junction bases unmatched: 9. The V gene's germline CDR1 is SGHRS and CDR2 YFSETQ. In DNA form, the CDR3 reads TGCGCCAGCAGCCTGGGTACAGGGGAGGCTGGAAACACCATATATTTT. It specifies CASSLGTGEAGNTIYF.

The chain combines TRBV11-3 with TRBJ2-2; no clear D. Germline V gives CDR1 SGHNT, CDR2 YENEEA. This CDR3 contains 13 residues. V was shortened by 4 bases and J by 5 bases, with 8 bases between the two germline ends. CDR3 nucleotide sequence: TGTGCCAGCAGCTACGTCAGTACCGGGGAGCTGTTTTTT. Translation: CASSYVSTGELFF.

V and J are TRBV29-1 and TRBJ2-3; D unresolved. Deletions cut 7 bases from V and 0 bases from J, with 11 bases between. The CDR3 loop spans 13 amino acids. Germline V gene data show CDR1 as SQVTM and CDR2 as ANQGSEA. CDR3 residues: CSAGSHSTDTQYF. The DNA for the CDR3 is TGCAGCGCCGGGTCCCACAGCACAGATACGCAGTATTTT.

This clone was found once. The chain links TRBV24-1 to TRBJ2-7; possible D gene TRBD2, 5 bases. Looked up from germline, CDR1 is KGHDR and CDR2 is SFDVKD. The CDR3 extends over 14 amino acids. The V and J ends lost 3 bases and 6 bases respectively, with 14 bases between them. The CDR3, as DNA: TGTGCCACCAGTGATGGCGGACTCAGGTTCGAGCAGTACTTC. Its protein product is CATSDGGLRFEQYF.

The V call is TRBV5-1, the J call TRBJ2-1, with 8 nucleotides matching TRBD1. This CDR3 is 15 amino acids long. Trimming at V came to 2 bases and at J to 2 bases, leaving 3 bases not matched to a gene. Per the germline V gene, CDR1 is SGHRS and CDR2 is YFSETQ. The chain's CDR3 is CASSLGQGAYNEQFF. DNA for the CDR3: TGCGCCAGCAGCTTAGGACAGGGAGCCTACAATGAGCAGTTCTTC.

CDR3 in amino acids: CASSSQGEVYGYTF. CDR3 coding DNA: TGTGCCAGTAGCTCCCAGGGTGAGGTCTATGGCTACACCTTC. The chain links TRBV19 to TRBJ1-2; a weak D match, TRBD1 (5 bases). This CDR3 has 14 residues. Germline values: CDR1 LNHDA, CDR2 SQIVND (reference sequence). With 6 bases removed from V and 4 bases from J, the gap between germline ends came to 15 bases.

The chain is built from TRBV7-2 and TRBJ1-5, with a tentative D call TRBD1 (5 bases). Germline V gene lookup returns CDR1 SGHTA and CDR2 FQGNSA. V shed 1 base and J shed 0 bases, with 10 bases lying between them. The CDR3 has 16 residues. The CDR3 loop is CASSLGGGYSNQPQHF. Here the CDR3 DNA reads TGTGCCAGCAGCTTAGGGGGCGGTTATAGCAATCAGCCCCAGCATTTT.

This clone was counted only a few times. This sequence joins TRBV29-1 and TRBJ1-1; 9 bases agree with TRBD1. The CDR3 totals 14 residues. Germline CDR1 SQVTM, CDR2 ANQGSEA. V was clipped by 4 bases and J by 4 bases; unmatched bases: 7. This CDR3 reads CSVAMTGGSTEAFF. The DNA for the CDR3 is TGCAGCGTTGCTATGACAGGGGGATCCACTGAAGCTTTCTTT.

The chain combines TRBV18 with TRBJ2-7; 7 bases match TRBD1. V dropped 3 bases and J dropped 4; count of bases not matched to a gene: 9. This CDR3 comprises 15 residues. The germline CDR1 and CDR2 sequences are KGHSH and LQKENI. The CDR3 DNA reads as TGTGCCAGCTCACCCCCCCCGCAACAGGGGTACGAGCAGTACTTC. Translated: CASSPPPQQGYEQYF. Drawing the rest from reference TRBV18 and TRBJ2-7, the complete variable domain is NAGVMQNPRHLVRRRGQEARLRCSPMKGHSHVYWYRQLPEEGLKFMVYLQKENIIDESGMPKERFSAEFPKEGPSILRIQQVVRGDSAAYFCASSPPPQQGYEQYFGPGTRLTVT.

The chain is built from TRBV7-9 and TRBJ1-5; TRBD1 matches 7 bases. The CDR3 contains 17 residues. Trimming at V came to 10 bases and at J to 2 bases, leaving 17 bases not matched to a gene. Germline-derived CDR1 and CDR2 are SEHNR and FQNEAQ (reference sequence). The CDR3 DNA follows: TGTGCCACCGTGACAGGGTTTATAGCAAGTGGCAATCAGCCCCAGCATTTT. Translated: CATVTGFIASGNQPQHF.

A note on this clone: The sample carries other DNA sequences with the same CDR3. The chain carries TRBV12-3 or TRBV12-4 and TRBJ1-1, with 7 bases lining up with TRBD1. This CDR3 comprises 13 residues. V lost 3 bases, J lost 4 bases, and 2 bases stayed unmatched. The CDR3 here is CASSFRGSTEAFF. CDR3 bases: TGTGCCAGCAGTTTCAGGGGGAGCACTGAAGCTTTCTTT.

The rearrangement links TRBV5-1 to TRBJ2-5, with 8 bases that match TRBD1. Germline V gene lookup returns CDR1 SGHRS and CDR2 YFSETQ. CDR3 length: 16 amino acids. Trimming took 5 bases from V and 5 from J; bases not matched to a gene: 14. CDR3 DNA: TGCGCCAGCAGATCAAGCTCAGGGGGCGAGAGGGAGACCCAGTACTTC. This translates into CASRSSSGGERETQYF.

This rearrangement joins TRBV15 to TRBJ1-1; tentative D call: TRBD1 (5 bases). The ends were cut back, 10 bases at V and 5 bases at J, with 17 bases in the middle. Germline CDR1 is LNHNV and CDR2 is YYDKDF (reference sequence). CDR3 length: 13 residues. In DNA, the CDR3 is TGTGCCATCGAGACGGGGGGAGGTACTGAAGCTTTCTTT. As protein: CAIETGGGTEAFF.